The next 14 T cell receptor beta chains were all read from a single sample in a study of blood T cells in healthy people across ages (dated by TCRdb to between 2014 and 2016). Library preparation used 5' RACE. For sequencing, an Illumina HiSeq 2500 was employed. The second PCR ran for about 6 to 12 cycles and used a J-beta primer mix along with a sample-barcoded 5' primer. In-frame beta chains were kept once TCRdb had trimmed the public reads at Q25 with fastp and called clones with MiXCR. CDR3 protein sequences are deduplicated, and each keeps its most common genes and DNA. The sample table records some 790,000 distinct CDR3 sequences; 29% of these occur just once. The ten largest clones capture about 18% of the sample. Sequencing used blood. The receptors originated from a woman older than 75 in good health.

This clonotype has a count of ten or more. This sequence joins TRBV5-1 and TRBJ1-1, with no clear D. V gave up 1 base and J gave up 1 base, with 11 bases separating them. CDR1 and CDR2 from the germline V gene are SGHRS and YFSETQ. This CDR3 has 15 amino acids. The CDR3 DNA follows: TGCGCCAGCAGCTTGAAGACCTACCAGAACACTGAAGCTTTCTTT. Its translation is CASSLKTYQNTEAFF.

The V call is TRBV6-5, the J call TRBJ2-4, with 8 positions matching TRBD1. Matching the DNA end better, TRBJ2-7 makes the J call doubtful. Germline V gene lookup returns CDR1 MNHEY and CDR2 SVGAGI. This CDR3 is 15 amino acids long. CDR3 sequence (DNA): TGTGCCAGCAGAGCCTCCCAGGGGGCAGGGAGCGAGCAGTACTTC. Protein: CASRASQGAGSEQYF.

This chain uses TRBV7-2 with TRBJ1-6, with D tentatively TRBD1 (6 bases). The length of the CDR3 is 19 residues. The ends were cut back, 2 bases at V and 0 bases at J, with 17 bases in the middle. CDR1 and CDR2 from the germline V gene are SGHTA and FQGNSA. CDR3 nucleotides: TGTGCCAGCAGCTTAACAGGGACGACCAAAAGCTCCTATAATTCACCCCTCCACTTT. Its protein is CASSLTGTTKSSYNSPLHF.

As regards this clonotype: An end of the junction does not agree with germline; a read error may underlie this. J is TRBJ2-1 and V is TRBV12-3 or TRBV12-4; TRBD2 is a possible D gene (6 bases). The CDR3 is made up of 13 amino acids. CDR3 sequence reads: CANSLGGLHEQFF. CDR3 nucleotides: TGTGCCAACAGTCTCGGAGGGCTCCATGAGCAGTTCTTC.

As to this clonotype: Sequence at one end of the junction differs from germline and may be a read error. The chain has TRBV7-2 and TRBJ2-1; the D call may be TRBD1 or TRBD2 (5 bases each). This CDR3 region has 15 residues. CDR1 is SGHTA and CDR2 is FQGNSA in the germline V gene. DNA for the CDR3: TGTGCCAGCAGAGCACGGGACGGCCCCTACAATGAGCGGTACTTC. Residues: CASRARDGPYNERYF.

This clonotype came up many times. The chain combines TRBV7-2 with TRBJ1-4; 7 positions agree with TRBD1. The V segment lost 3 bases and the J segment 7 bases; nucleotides outside the gene matches: 8. CDR3 length equals 15 residues. Germline-derived CDR1 and CDR2 are SGHTA and FQGNSA. The CDR3, as DNA: TGTGCCAGCAGCTTCGGGACAGCCTCTGGTGAAAAACTGTTTTTT. Residues: CASSFGTASGEKLFF.

This clonotype occurred many times. The V gene is TRBV6-1, the J gene TRBJ1-2; TRBD1 matches at 11 bases. The V gene's germline CDR1 is MNHNS and CDR2 SASEGT. The length of the CDR3 is 13 residues. J was trimmed by 6 bases and V by 6 bases; bases with no gene match: 3. Here the CDR3 reads CASRPGQGDGYTF. As DNA, the CDR3 is TGTGCCAGCAGACCGGGACAGGGGGATGGCTACACCTTC.

This clonotype was recorded once. The rearrangement uses TRBV20-1 and TRBJ1-4; D possibly corresponds to TRBD1 (5 bases). The CDR3 is 15 amino acids. Germline V gene data show CDR1 as DFQATT and CDR2 as SNEGSKA (reference sequence). V was shortened by 6 bases and J by 8 bases, with 22 bases between the two germline ends. CDR3 coding DNA: TGCAGTGCGCACCTTCCAGGGCTCTACGGAGAAAAACTGTTTTTT. As protein: CSAHLPGLYGEKLFF.

The table lists this clonotype with a count of one. A read error may be the cause here, since a much bigger clone is one base away. Here the CDR3 DNA reads TGTGCCAGCAGTGAAGAAAGTAGGGTATTGGGCTACGAGCAGTACTTC. It codes for CASSEESRVLGYEQYF. V is TRBV6-1 and J is TRBJ2-4, with unresolved D. The J call may be mistaken, given a closer DNA end match to TRBJ2-7. The CDR3 covers 16 residues. CDR1 and CDR2 from the germline V gene are MNHNS and SASEGT.

This clonotype showed up just a few times. This sequence joins TRBV4-1 and TRBJ1-1; 7 nucleotides line up with TRBD1. This CDR3 contains 15 residues. The V segment lost 2 bases and the J segment 1 base; nucleotides outside the gene matches: 4. Looked up from germline, CDR1 is MGHRA and CDR2 is YSYEKL. CDR3 DNA sequence: TGCGCCAGCAGCCAACCACAGGGGAGGAACACTGAAGCTTTCTTT. This encodes CASSQPQGRNTEAFF.

As concerns this clonotype: One end of the junction fails to match germline, which may point to a read error. This chain joins TRBV20-1 and TRBJ2-3; D may correspond to TRBD1 or TRBD2 (5 bases each). This CDR3 region has 10 residues. Germline CDR1 reads DFQATT; CDR2 reads SNEGSKA (reference sequence). CDR3 loop: CSARGDTHYF. In DNA form, the CDR3 reads TGCAGTGCAAGAGGGGATACGCACTATTTT.

The chain has TRBV27 and TRBJ2-2; D might be TRBD2 (7 bases). Between the trimmed V and J ends, which lost 7 bases and 7 bases, there was a span of 16 bases. Germline values: CDR1 MNHEY, CDR2 SMNVEV (reference sequence). CDR3 size: 14 residues. The CDR3 region has the DNA TGTGCCAGCAAAATTTGGGGGGGCATCGGGGAGCTGTTTTTT. It codes for CASKIWGGIGELFF.

The V call is TRBV6-5, the J call TRBJ1-3; 8 nucleotides agree with TRBD1. This CDR3 contains 13 residues. V dropped 6 bases and J dropped 4; count of bases not matched to a gene: 2. Germline-derived CDR1 and CDR2 are MNHEY and SVGAGI. For the CDR3, the DNA is TGTGCCAGCAGCGGGGACAGGGGAAACACCATATATTTT. As protein: CASSGDRGNTIYF.

The chain joins TRBV7-9 to TRBJ2-5, with D possibly matching TRBD2 (6 bases). Germline V gene lookup returns CDR1 SEHNR and CDR2 FQNEAQ (reference sequence). Trimming pared 5 bases from V and 3 bases from J, leaving 16 bases between. The CDR3 consists of 15 residues. In DNA, the CDR3 is TGTGCCAGCAGCGGGGGACTGCTAGCGAAAGAGACCCAGTACTTC. Translation: CASSGGLLAKETQYF.